This is a list of T cell receptor beta chains from one sample in a study of blood T cells in healthy people across ages. TCRdb independently ran MiXCR on the 5' RACE reads; one entry per CDR3 protein. The sample yields some 560,000 distinct CDR3 sequences, over 25% seen once. The data were also submitted as part of a second study, on T cells of mothers and their children.

The sample taken for sequencing was blood. The receptor set was obtained from a boy younger than 10 in good health. Each CDR3 is given with its conserved first and last residue. Fields, in order: D gene, clone size, J gene, V gene, CDR3 DNA, CDR3 protein. D genes are given only for firm matches. Clone sizes are given selectively: once, few, many, or a class where the clone is expanded.

D: TRBD1
size: .
J: TRBJ2-5
V: TRBV9
DNA: TGTGCCAGCAGCGACCGACAGGGTGATGAGACCCAGTACTTC
CDR3: CASSDRQGDETQYF

D: .
size: few
J: TRBJ1-6
V: TRBV13
DNA: TGTGCCACCAGCCTAGGAGGCCTAAATCCACCCCTCCACTTT
CDR3: CATSLGGLNPPLHF

D: TRBD2
size: .
J: TRBJ2-7
V: TRBV12-3/TRBV12-4
DNA: TGTGCCAGCAGCCGACTAGCGGGGGCCCGTGGACACGAGCAGTACTTC
CDR3: CASSRLAGARGHEQYF

D: .
size: .
J: TRBJ1-2
V: TRBV2
DNA: TGTGCCAGCAAGTCGTATTTGCTCCTTGATCTCGGCTACACCTTC
CDR3: CASKSYLLLDLGYTF

D: .
size: .
J: TRBJ2-5
V: TRBV12-3/TRBV12-4
DNA: TGTGCCAGCAGTTTGGGGGAAGCGGAGACCCAGTACTTC
CDR3: CASSLGEAETQYF

D: TRBD1
size: .
J: TRBJ2-5
V: TRBV5-1
DNA: TGCGCCAGCAGCACTTACAGGGGCACCCAAGAGACCCAGTACTTC
CDR3: CASSTYRGTQETQYF

D: .
size: .
J: TRBJ2-3
V: TRBV7-9
DNA: TGTGCCAGCAACACCCGGTGGTCAGATACGCAGTATTTT
CDR3: CASNTRWSDTQYF

D: TRBD2
size: .
J: TRBJ2-3
V: TRBV10-3
DNA: TGTGCCATCAGTGAGTCCCTAGCGGGAGGGACAGATACGCAGTATTTT
CDR3: CAISESLAGGTDTQYF

D: TRBD1
size: .
J: TRBJ1-3
V: TRBV25-1
DNA: TGTGCCAGCAGTGAGACAGGGTCTCGAAACACCATATATTTT
CDR3: CASSETGSRNTIYF

D: .
size: .
J: TRBJ2-7
V: TRBV30
DNA: TGTGCCTGGAGTGTAGGGGGGACAGTGTACTTC
CDR3: CAWSVGGTVYF

D: .
size: .
J: TRBJ2-1
V: TRBV6-5
DNA: TGTGCCAGCAGTTACGGGCAGGCAACCTACAATGAGCAGTTCTTC
CDR3: CASSYGQATYNEQFF

D: .
size: .
J: TRBJ2-7
V: TRBV7-2
DNA: TGTGCCAGCAGCCCGCCGGGATATCACCACGAGCAGTACTTC
CDR3: CASSPPGYHHEQYF

D: TRBD2
size: few
J: TRBJ2-2
V: TRBV7-9
DNA: TGTGCCAGCAGCCCCCTCCTAGCGGTTAACACCGGGGAGCTGTTTTTT
CDR3: CASSPLLAVNTGELFF

D: TRBD1
size: .
J: TRBJ1-4
V: TRBV7-2
DNA: TGTGCCAGCAGACGGGACAGGGTTAATGAAAAACTGTTTTTT
CDR3: CASRRDRVNEKLFF

D: .
size: few
J: TRBJ2-1
V: TRBV20-1
DNA: TGCAGTGCCCCGAGACCTCTACCATACAGTGAGCAGTTCTTC
CDR3: CSAPRPLPYSEQFF

D: .
size: .
J: TRBJ1-2
V: TRBV20-1
DNA: TGCAGTGCTAGAGATAGGTTACAGTATGGCTACACCTTC
CDR3: CSARDRLQYGYTF